Below, one T cell receptor beta chain is given with its context. What it binds is unknown. V dropped 2 bases and J dropped 2; count of bases not matched to a gene: 9. Germline V gives CDR1 SGHRS, CDR2 YFSETQ. There are 16 residues in the CDR3. This sample is drawn from a study of identical twins. A universal primer site was added by template switching, and unique molecular identifiers were carried by the cDNA. Via MiXCR, TCRdb re-called the 5' RACE reads, giving one row per CDR3 protein. This sample has some 1,700,000 distinct CDR3 sequences, with around 33% found just once. Study-level results: Possibly, invariant MAIT and iNKT cells partly confounded zero-insertion analyses. There was more out-of-frame TCR alpha sharing in monozygotic twins than models estimated.

The source of this sequence is a newborn girl in good health. Sequencing was performed on cord blood. The chain recombines TRBV5-1 with TRBJ2-7; 8 bases are a match to TRBD1. The CDR3 protein is CASSFRPWDRPYEQYF. In DNA form, the CDR3 reads TGCGCCAGCAGCTTCAGGCCCTGGGACAGGCCCTACGAGCAGTACTTC.